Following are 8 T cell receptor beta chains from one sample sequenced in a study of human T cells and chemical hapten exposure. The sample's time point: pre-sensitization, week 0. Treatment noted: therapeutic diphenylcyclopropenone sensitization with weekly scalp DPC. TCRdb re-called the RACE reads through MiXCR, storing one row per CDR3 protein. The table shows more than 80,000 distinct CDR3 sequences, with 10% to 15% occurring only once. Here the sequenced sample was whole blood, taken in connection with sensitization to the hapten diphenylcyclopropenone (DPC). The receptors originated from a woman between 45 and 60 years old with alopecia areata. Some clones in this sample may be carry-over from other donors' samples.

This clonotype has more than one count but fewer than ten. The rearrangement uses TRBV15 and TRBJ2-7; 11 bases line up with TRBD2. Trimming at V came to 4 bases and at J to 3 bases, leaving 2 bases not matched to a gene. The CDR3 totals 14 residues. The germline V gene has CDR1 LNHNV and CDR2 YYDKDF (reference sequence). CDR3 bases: TGTGCCACCAGCAAGACTAGCGGGGACTACGAGCAGTACTTC. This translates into CATSKTSGDYEQYF.

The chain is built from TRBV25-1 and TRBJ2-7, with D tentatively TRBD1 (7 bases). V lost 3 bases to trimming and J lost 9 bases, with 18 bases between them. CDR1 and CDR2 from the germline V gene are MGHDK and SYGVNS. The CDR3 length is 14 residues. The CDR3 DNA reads TGTGCCAGCAGTGATTCGAGGAGGGGGCGGATGCAGTACTTC. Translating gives CASSDSRRGRMQYF.

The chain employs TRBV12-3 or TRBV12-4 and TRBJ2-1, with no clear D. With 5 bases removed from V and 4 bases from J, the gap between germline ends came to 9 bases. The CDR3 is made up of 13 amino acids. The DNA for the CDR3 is TGTGCCAGCAGTCTAGGGATATACAATGAGCAGTTCTTC. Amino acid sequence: CASSLGIYNEQFF.

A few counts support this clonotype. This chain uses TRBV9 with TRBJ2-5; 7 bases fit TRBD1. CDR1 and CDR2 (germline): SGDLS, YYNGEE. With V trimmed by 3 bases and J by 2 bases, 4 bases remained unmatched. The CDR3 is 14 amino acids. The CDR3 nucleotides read TGTGCCAGCAGCGGGGGACAGACTCAAGAGACCCAGTACTTC. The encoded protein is CASSGGQTQETQYF.

This CDR3 is CASVSDSGNTIYF. DNA of the CDR3: TGTGCTAGTGTCTCGGATTCTGGAAACACCATATATTTT. The chain links TRBV12-5 to TRBJ1-3; no clear D. The germline V gene encodes CDR1 LGHNT and CDR2 FRNRAP. The CDR3 extends over 13 amino acids. Trimming shortened V by 7 bases and J by 1 base, and 8 bases separated the two germline ends.

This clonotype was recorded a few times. The CDR3 DNA reads as TGTGCCAGCAGTTTTCAGGGACTAGCGGGAGGTCCAACCGGCAGCTCCTACAATGAGCAGTTCTTC. This translates into CASSFQGLAGGPTGSSYNEQFF. The chain employs TRBV28 and TRBJ2-1; 15 nucleotides line up with TRBD2. The trim removed 3 bases at V and 0 bases at J, leaving 15 bases unmatched. This CDR3 comprises 22 residues. The germline V gene has CDR1 MDHEN and CDR2 SYDVKM.

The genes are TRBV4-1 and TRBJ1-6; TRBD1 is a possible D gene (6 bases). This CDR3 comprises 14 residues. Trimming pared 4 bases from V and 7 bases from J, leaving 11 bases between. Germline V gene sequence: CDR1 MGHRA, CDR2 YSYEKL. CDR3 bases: TGCGCCAGCAGCCTAGGACAGCGAAATTCACCCCTCCACTTT. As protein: CASSLGQRNSPLHF.

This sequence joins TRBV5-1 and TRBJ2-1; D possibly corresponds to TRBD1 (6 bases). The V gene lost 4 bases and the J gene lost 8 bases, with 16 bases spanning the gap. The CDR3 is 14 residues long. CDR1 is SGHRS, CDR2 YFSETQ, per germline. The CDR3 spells CASSPNPTGHEQFF. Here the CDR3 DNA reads TGCGCCAGCAGCCCTAACCCCACAGGGCATGAGCAGTTCTTC.